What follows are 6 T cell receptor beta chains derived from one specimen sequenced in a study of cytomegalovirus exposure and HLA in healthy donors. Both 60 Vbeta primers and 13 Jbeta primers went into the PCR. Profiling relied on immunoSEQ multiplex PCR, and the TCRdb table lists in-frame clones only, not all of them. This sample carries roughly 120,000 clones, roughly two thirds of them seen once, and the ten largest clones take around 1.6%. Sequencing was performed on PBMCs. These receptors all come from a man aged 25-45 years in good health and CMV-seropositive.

CDR3 nucleotide sequence: TGTGCCACCAGCAGAGCGAGCGGGAGTGGGTACAATGAGCAGTTCTTC. Protein product: CATSRASGSGYNEQFF. The V and J genes are TRBV15 and TRBJ2-1; 8 nucleotides align to TRBD2. V gave up 1 base and J gave up 4 bases; unmatched junction bases: 6. The germline V gene encodes CDR1 LNHNV and CDR2 YYDKDF (reference sequence). The CDR3 extends over 16 amino acids.

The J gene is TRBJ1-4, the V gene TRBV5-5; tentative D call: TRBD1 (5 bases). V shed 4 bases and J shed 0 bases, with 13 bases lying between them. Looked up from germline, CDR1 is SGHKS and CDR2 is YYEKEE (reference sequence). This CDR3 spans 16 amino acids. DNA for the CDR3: TGTGCCAGCAGCGGGGGGACGGTGTCAACTAATGAAAAACTGTTTTTT. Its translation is CASSGGTVSTNEKLFF.

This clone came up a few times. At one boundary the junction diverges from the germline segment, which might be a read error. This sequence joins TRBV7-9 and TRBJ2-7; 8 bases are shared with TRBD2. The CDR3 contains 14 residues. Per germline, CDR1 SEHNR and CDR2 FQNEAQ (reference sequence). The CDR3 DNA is TGTTCCAGCAGCACCGGGACTAGAGGCTACGAGCAGTACTTC. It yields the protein CSSSTGTRGYEQYF.

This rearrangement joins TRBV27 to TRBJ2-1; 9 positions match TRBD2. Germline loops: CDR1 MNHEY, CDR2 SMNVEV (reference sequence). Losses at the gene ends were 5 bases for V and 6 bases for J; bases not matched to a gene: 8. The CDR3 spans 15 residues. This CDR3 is CASSLTSGSGNEQFF. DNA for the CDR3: TGTGCCAGCAGTCTGACTAGCGGTAGTGGCAATGAGCAGTTCTTC.

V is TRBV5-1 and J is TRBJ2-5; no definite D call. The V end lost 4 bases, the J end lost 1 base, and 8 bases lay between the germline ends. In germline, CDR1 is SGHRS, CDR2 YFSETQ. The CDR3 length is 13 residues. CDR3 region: CASSPGSQETQYF. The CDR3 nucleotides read TGCGCCAGCAGCCCGGGTTCCCAAGAGACCCAGTACTTC.

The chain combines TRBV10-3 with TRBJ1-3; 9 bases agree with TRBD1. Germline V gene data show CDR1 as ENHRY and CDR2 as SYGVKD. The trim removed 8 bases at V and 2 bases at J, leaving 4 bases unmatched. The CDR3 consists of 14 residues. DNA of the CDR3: TGTGCCATCGGCCGGACAGGGGCTGGAAACACCATATATTTT. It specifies CAIGRTGAGNTIYF.